Below, 27 T cell receptor beta chains from the same sample are listed, as sequenced in a study of human T cells and chemical hapten exposure. Time point noted: patch test 2, 6 weeks after DPC sensitization. The sample's treatment: therapeutic diphenylcyclopropenone sensitization with weekly scalp DPC. TCRdb called the RACE reads again in MiXCR, with one record for every CDR3 protein. The sample shows more than 60,000 distinct CDR3 sequences, approximately 10% of them seen only once. The specimen comprised whole blood, sampled in connection with sensitization to the hapten diphenylcyclopropenone (DPC). The receptors shown here come from a woman between 50 and 59 years old with alopecia areata. Some clones in this sample may be carry-over from other donors' samples.

Many counts were recorded for this clonotype. The gene calls are TRBV29-1 and TRBJ1-4; unclear D gene. CDR3 length: 13 residues. The germline V and J ends were trimmed by 7 bases and 2 bases, with 11 bases remaining between them. Germline-derived CDR1 and CDR2 are SQVTM and ANQGSEA. This chain's CDR3 is CSGGGSTNEKLFF. CDR3 in DNA: TGCAGCGGGGGAGGCTCCACTAATGAAAAACTGTTTTTT.

The chain combines TRBV7-2 with TRBJ2-5; D may be TRBD1 or TRBD2 (5 bases each). The CDR3 consists of 14 residues. The V end lost 5 bases, the J end lost 1 base, and 11 bases lay between the germline ends. CDR1 SGHTA and CDR2 FQGNSA come from the germline V gene. The chain's CDR3 is CASSRGPVQETQYF. CDR3 nucleotide sequence: TGTGCCAGCAGCCGGGGACCGGTCCAAGAGACCCAGTACTTC.

This clonotype was counted between two and nine times. The V gene is TRBV12-3 or TRBV12-4, the J gene TRBJ1-1; D is perhaps TRBD1 (6 bases). The CDR3 consists of 18 residues. V gave up 4 bases and J gave up 1 base, with 22 bases separating them. In DNA, the CDR3 is TGTGCCAGCAGTTCCTCGGGGGCGCATCTCGTGGCGAACACTGAAGCTTTCTTT. It is translated as CASSSSGAHLVANTEAFF.

This clonotype was counted at least ten times. The V and J genes are TRBV25-1 and TRBJ2-4; the D is unclear. Trimming cost V 0 bases and J 2 bases, with 8 bases left between them. Germline V gives CDR1 MGHDK, CDR2 SYGVNS. This CDR3 is built from 15 residues. The CDR3 DNA reads as TGTGCCAGCAGTGAATATATAGGGACCAAAAACATTCAGTACTTC. It specifies CASSEYIGTKNIQYF.

There are a few counts of this clonotype. The CDR3 DNA follows: TGTGCCAGCAGCGTAGTGGGACTGGACACAGATACGCAGTATTTT. Translating it yields CASSVVGLDTDTQYF. The J gene is TRBJ2-3, the V gene TRBV9; D may be TRBD2 (6 bases). Per the germline V gene, CDR1 is SGDLS and CDR2 is YYNGEE. CDR3 length: 15 residues. V lost 0 bases, J lost 2 bases, and 10 bases lay in between.

This clonotype was observed many times. The genes are TRBV10-3 and TRBJ1-1; 7 positions match TRBD1. CDR1 is ENHRY and CDR2 is SYGVKD in the germline V gene. The V segment lost 4 bases and the J segment 4 bases; nucleotides outside the gene matches: 3. This CDR3 is 13 amino acids long. The CDR3 DNA is TGTGCCATCAGTGGTCACAGGGGCACTGAAGCTTTCTTT. It is translated as CAISGHRGTEAFF.

This clonotype was seen at least ten times. This chain uses TRBV9 with TRBJ2-7; D is possibly TRBD1 (6 bases). Germline V CDR1 and CDR2: SGDLS, YYNGEE. The CDR3 is 14 amino acids. Trimming pared 3 bases from V and 0 bases from J, leaving 10 bases between. The CDR3 region is CASSAGGSSYEQYF. CDR3 sequence (DNA): TGTGCCAGCAGCGCTGGGGGCAGCTCCTACGAGCAGTACTTC.

This clonotype was counted a few times. The rearrangement links TRBV19 to TRBJ2-7, with D tentatively TRBD1 or TRBD2 (5 bases each). The CDR3 is made up of 16 amino acids. CDR1 and CDR2 from the germline V gene are LNHDA and SQIVND (reference sequence). V shed 5 bases and J shed 0 bases, with 17 bases lying between them. This CDR3 reads CASSLRTGTSSYEQYF. CDR3 in DNA: TGTGCCAGTAGTCTGAGAACCGGGACCAGCTCCTACGAGCAGTACTTC.

The CDR3, as DNA: TGTGCCAGCAGCCAAGGACTAGCGGCCCTCTACAATGAGCAGTTCTTC. Its translation is CASSQGLAALYNEQFF. The V call is TRBV14, the J call TRBJ2-1, with 9 bases lining up with TRBD2. With 1 base clipped from V and 3 bases from J, the junction kept 4 bases outside the gene matches. Germline-derived CDR1 and CDR2 are SGHDN and FVKESK. This CDR3 contains 16 residues. The full variable domain, completed using reference TRBV14 and TRBJ2-1, is EAGVTQFPSHSVIEKGQTVTLRCDPISGHDNLYWYRRVMGKEIKFLLHFVKESKQDESGMPNNRFLAERTGGTYSTLKVQPAELEDSGVYFCASSQGLAALYNEQFFGPGTRLTVL.

This clonotype showed up just a few times. The rearrangement uses TRBV7-9 and TRBJ2-1, with 9 nucleotides matching TRBD2. CDR1 is SEHNR and CDR2 is FQNEAQ in the germline V gene (reference sequence). J gave up 3 bases and V 4 bases, and 4 bases lay outside the gene matches. The CDR3 extends over 15 amino acids. CDR3 protein: CASSSLAGNYNEQFF. The DNA of the CDR3 is TGTGCCAGCAGCTCTCTAGCGGGAAACTACAATGAGCAGTTCTTC.

Only a few counts were recorded for this clonotype. V is TRBV7-9 and J is TRBJ2-3; D is ambiguous. In germline, CDR1 is SEHNR, CDR2 FQNEAQ (reference sequence). The V gene lost 9 bases and the J gene lost 4 bases, with 20 bases spanning the gap. The CDR3 contains 15 residues. The CDR3: CARCHRSLTPDTQYF. CDR3 bases: TGTGCCAGGTGCCACCGTTCTTTAACGCCAGATACGCAGTATTTT.

This clonotype appeared many times. This chain joins TRBV2 and TRBJ2-3; 11 bases align to TRBD2. The trim removed 6 bases at V and 5 bases at J, leaving 7 bases unmatched. CDR1 is SNHLY, CDR2 FYNNEI, per germline. The CDR3 totals 15 residues. CDR3: CASRALAGGVDTQYF. The CDR3 DNA sequence: TGTGCCAGCAGAGCTCTAGCGGGAGGAGTAGATACGCAGTATTTT.

V usage is TRBV19 and J usage is TRBJ2-1; TRBD2 matches at 10 bases. The CDR3 covers 15 residues. J lost 6 bases, V lost 6 bases, and 8 bases had no gene match. Per germline, CDR1 LNHDA and CDR2 SQIVND (reference sequence). CDR3 bases: TGTGCCAGTAGAGGGGGGGCTAGCGGGAGCAATGAGCAGTTCTTC. It yields the protein CASRGGASGSNEQFF. Filled out from reference TRBV19 and TRBJ2-1, the complete variable domain reads DGGITQSPKYLFRKEGQNVTLSCEQNLNHDAMYWYRQDPGQGLRLIYYSQIVNDFQKGDIAEGYSVSREKKESFPLTVTSAQKNPTAFYLCASRGGASGSNEQFFGPGTRLTVL.

This clonotype has a count of ten or more. The chain joins TRBV18 to TRBJ2-1, with D unclear. Between the trimmed V and J ends, which lost 5 bases and 2 bases, there was a span of 13 bases. The CDR3 runs 15 residues. Germline loops: CDR1 KGHSH, CDR2 LQKENI. The CDR3 DNA reads TGTGCCAGCTCAAACGACCCCCCCACCTACAATGAGCAGTTCTTC. Amino acids: CASSNDPPTYNEQFF.

This clonotype was seen only a few times. The chain employs TRBV7-9 and TRBJ2-3; TRBD2 aligns across 8 bases. There are 15 residues in the CDR3. V lost 3 bases to trimming and J lost 3 bases; unmatched junction nucleotides: 5. CDR1 and CDR2 (germline): SEHNR, FQNEAQ (reference sequence). Here the CDR3 reads CASSFSGIETDTQYF. For the CDR3, the DNA is TGTGCCAGCAGCTTTAGCGGGATAGAAACAGATACGCAGTATTTT.

There are many counts of this clonotype. CDR3 sequence reads: CSVESLRGREQFF. The DNA for the CDR3 is TGCAGCGTTGAATCATTGCGGGGGCGGGAGCAGTTCTTC. The V call is TRBV29-1, the J call TRBJ2-1; tentative D call: TRBD2 (7 bases). The CDR3 has 13 amino acids. The V gene's germline CDR1 is SQVTM and CDR2 ANQGSEA. V lost 2 bases, J lost 10 bases, and 15 bases lay in between.

V is TRBV12-3 or TRBV12-4 and J is TRBJ2-7; weak D call: TRBD1 (6 bases). V dropped 6 bases and J dropped 6 bases, with 21 bases sitting between them. The CDR3 is made up of 15 amino acids. CDR3 nucleotides: TGTGCCAGCAGCCATCCCGGACAGACCAACTTCGAGCAGTACTTC. Amino acids: CASSHPGQTNFEQYF.

This clonotype was counted many times. The chain couples TRBV10-3 to TRBJ2-7; 9 nucleotides line up with TRBD1. Trimming removed 2 bases from V and 4 bases from J; junction bases left unmatched: 0. The germline gives CDR1 ENHRY, CDR2 SYGVKD. This CDR3 comprises 13 residues. The CDR3 loop is CAISEGQGYEQYF. In DNA, the CDR3 is TGTGCCATCAGTGAGGGACAGGGGTACGAGCAGTACTTC.

Many counts were recorded for this clonotype. The chain couples TRBV29-1 to TRBJ1-1, with D possibly matching TRBD1 (6 bases). Trimming removed 0 bases at V and 10 bases at J, with 18 bases between. This CDR3 is built from 14 residues. CDR1 is SQVTM, CDR2 ANQGSEA, per germline. The CDR3 coding sequence is TGCAGCGTTGAAGATCCCGGGACACCCTTTGGAGCTTTCTTT. Its translation: CSVEDPGTPFGAFF.

This CDR3 reads CASRPTREAGELFF. DNA for the CDR3: TGTGCCAGCAGACCCACTAGGGAGGCCGGGGAGCTGTTTTTT. This rearrangement joins TRBV28 to TRBJ2-2; the D gene is possibly TRBD2 (6 bases). Germline loops: CDR1 MDHEN, CDR2 SYDVKM. The CDR3 loop spans 14 amino acids. V was pared by 6 bases and J by 6 bases, with 14 bases between.

In this sample, this clonotype turned up many times. The V gene is TRBV2, the J gene TRBJ2-1, with D perhaps assigned TRBD1 or TRBD2 (5 bases each). Germline V gene sequence: CDR1 SNHLY, CDR2 FYNNEI. V shed 7 bases and J shed 5 bases, with 12 bases lying between them. The CDR3 extends over 13 amino acids. The CDR3 DNA is TGTGCCAGCACACTGGGGGTAAACAATGAGCAGTTCTTC. This gives the protein CASTLGVNNEQFF. The complete variable domain, with remaining parts taken from reference TRBV2 and TRBJ2-1, reads EPEVTQTPSHQVTQMGQEVILRCVPISNHLYFYWYRQILGQKVEFLVSFYNNEISEKSEIFDDQFSVERPDGSNFTLKIRSTKLEDSAMYFCASTLGVNNEQFFGPGTRLTVL.

This clonotype was counted only a few times. The CDR3 reads CASSSEGPLAGGRNEQYF. CDR3 coding DNA: TGCGCCAGCAGCTCGGAAGGGCCGCTAGCGGGAGGTAGGAACGAGCAGTACTTC. The V gene is TRBV5-1, the J gene TRBJ2-7; TRBD2 matches 11 bases. The ends lost 3 bases at V and 5 bases at J; junction bases unmatched: 16. The CDR3 runs to 18 residues. CDR1 is SGHRS and CDR2 is YFSETQ in the germline V gene.

The rearrangement joins TRBV28 to TRBJ2-1, with unresolved D. V was trimmed by 6 bases and J by 4 bases, leaving 7 bases between them. The CDR3 is made up of 12 amino acids. CDR1 and CDR2 from the germline V gene are MDHEN and SYDVKM. The CDR3 sequence is CASSNSYNEQFF. The CDR3 DNA is TGTGCCAGCAGCAACTCGTACAATGAGCAGTTCTTC.

CDR3 amino acids: CASSSSRGRGTGELFF. DNA for the CDR3: TGTGCCAGCAGCTCCTCCAGGGGGCGCGGCACCGGGGAGCTGTTTTTT. The gene calls are TRBV5-4 and TRBJ2-2, with TRBD1 matching over 8 bases. CDR3 length: 16 amino acids. The V segment lost 3 bases and the J segment 4 bases; nucleotides outside the gene matches: 8. Germline V gene lookup returns CDR1 SGHNT and CDR2 YYREEE (reference sequence).

The chain combines TRBV12-3 or TRBV12-4 with TRBJ1-2, with D perhaps matching TRBD1 (5 bases). V lost 3 bases to trimming and J lost 5 bases, with 7 bases between them. The CDR3 spans 12 residues. The CDR3 nucleotides read TGTGCCAGCAGTTTCGCAGGGTATGGCTACACCTTC. It yields the protein CASSFAGYGYTF.

This clonotype was detected many times. The chain employs TRBV10-3 and TRBJ2-1; D remains ambiguous. Trimming removed 4 bases from V and 8 bases from J, with 9 bases in between. Germline CDR1 ENHRY, CDR2 SYGVKD. The CDR3 contains 12 residues. The CDR3 protein is CAISGVSYEQFF. CDR3 in DNA: TGTGCCATCAGTGGAGTAAGCTATGAGCAGTTCTTC.

At least ten counts were recorded for this clonotype. The chain links TRBV7-8 to TRBJ1-1, with 7 bases fitting TRBD1. The CDR3 is made up of 14 amino acids. V lost 2 bases, J lost 7 bases, and 7 bases stayed unmatched. CDR1 is SGHVS and CDR2 is FQNEAQ in the germline V gene. CDR3 region: CASSLRDSRSEAFF. The CDR3 region has the DNA TGTGCCAGCAGCTTACGGGACAGTCGAAGTGAAGCTTTCTTT.